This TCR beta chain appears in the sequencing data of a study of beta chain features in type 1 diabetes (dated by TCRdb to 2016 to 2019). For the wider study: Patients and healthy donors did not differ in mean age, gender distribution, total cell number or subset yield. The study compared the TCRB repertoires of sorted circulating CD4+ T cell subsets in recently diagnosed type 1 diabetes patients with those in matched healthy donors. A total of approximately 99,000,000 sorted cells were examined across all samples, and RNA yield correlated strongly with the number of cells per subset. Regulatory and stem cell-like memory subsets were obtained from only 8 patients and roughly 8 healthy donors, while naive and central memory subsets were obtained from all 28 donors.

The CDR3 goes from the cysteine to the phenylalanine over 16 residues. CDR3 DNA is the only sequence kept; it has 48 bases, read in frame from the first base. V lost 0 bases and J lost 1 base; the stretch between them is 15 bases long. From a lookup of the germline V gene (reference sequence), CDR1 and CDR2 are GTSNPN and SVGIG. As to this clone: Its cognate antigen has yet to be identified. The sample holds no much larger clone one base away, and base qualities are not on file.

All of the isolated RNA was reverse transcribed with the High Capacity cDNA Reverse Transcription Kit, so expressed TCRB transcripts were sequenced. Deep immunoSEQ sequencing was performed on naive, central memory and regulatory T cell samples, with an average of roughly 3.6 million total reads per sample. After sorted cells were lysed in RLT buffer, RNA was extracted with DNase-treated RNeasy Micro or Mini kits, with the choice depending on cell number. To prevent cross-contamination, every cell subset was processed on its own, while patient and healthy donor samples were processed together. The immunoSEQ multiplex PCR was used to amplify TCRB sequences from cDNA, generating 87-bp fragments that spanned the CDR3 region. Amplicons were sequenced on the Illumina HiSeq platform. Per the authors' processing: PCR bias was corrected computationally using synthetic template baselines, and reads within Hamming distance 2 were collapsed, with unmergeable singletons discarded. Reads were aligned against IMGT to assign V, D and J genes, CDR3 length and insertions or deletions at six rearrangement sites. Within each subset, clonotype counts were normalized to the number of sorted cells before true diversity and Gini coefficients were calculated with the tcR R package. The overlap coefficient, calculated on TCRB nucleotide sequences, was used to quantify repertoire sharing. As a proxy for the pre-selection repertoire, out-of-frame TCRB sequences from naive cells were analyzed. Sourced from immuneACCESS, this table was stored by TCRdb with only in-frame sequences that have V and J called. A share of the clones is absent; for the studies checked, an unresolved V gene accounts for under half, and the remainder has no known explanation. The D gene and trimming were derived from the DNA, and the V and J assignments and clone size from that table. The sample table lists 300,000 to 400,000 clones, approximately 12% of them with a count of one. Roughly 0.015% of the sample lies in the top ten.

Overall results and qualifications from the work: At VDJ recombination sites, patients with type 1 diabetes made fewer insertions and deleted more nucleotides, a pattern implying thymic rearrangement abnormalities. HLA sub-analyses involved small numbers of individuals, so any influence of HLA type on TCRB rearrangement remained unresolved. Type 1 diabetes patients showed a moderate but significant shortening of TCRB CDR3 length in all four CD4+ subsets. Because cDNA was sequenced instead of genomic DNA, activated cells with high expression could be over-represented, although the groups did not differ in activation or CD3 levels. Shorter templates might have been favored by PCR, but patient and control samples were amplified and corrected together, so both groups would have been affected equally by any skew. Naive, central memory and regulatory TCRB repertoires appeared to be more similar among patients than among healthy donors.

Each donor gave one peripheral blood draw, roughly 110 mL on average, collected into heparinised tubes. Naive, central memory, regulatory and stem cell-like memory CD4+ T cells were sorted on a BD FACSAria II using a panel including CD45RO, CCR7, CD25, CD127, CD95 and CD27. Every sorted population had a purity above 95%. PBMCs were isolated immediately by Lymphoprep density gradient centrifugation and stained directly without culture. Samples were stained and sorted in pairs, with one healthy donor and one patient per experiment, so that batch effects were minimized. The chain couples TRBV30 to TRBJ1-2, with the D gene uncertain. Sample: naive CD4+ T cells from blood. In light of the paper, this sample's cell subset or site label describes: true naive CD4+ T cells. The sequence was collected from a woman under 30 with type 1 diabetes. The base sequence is TGTGCCTGGAGTGTACCCAGACTTTCCTTTAACTATGGCTACACCTTC. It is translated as CAWSVPRLSFNYGYTF.